This record covers a single TCR beta chain. The data originate from a study of blood T cell repertoires in COVID-19. The trim removed 8 bases at V and 1 base at J, leaving 6 bases unmatched. This CDR3 spans 16 amino acids. Per germline, CDR1 KGHDR and CDR2 SFDVKD. TCRdb keeps only in-frame clones here, not all; method: immunoSEQ multiplex PCR. The table shows roughly 250,000 clones, with roughly 84% occurring only once. The clonotype was recovered from a person in their 70s with COVID-19, enrolled during active disease. Sequencing input: peripheral blood. The rearrangement uses TRBV24-1 and TRBJ2-1; 11 bases are a match to TRBD2. CDR3 coding DNA: TGTGCCACCAAGGGGACTAGCGGATCGTCCTACAATGAGCAGTTCTTC. It yields the protein CATKGTSGSSYNEQFF.